A single sample gave rise to the 9 T cell receptor beta chains below, sequenced in a study of spatial heterogeneity in lung cancer. Time point here: blood at routine non-recurrence follow-up after resection. The input material, whole RNA from tumor, nontumor lung or frozen PBMC, was sequenced unsorted. MiXCR, run by TCRdb on the 5' RACE reads, gives a single entry per CDR3 protein. The sample holds roughly 120,000 distinct CDR3 sequences, more than 10% seen once. This material consisted of PBMCs, taken at follow-up. The receptors originated from a male donor with early-stage non-small cell lung cancer.

This clonotype was observed a few times. This chain uses TRBV20-1 with TRBJ1-2; TRBD1 matches at 7 bases. V shed 3 bases, J shed 7 bases, and the junction held 11 bases outside the gene matches. The length of the CDR3 is 14 residues. Germline V gene data show CDR1 as DFQATT and CDR2 as SNEGSKA (reference sequence). CDR3 residues: CSASPDRVGGGYTF. The CDR3 DNA is TGCAGTGCTAGCCCAGACAGGGTGGGAGGTGGCTACACCTTC.

The chain recombines TRBV4-2 with TRBJ1-3; tentative D call: TRBD1 (6 bases). The CDR3 spans 16 residues. Per germline, CDR1 LGHNA and CDR2 YNFKEQ. Trimming stripped 0 bases from V and 3 bases from J, with 12 bases between. CDR3: CASSQDSQGGGNTIYF. The DNA of the CDR3 is TGTGCCAGCAGCCAAGACTCACAGGGAGGTGGAAACACCATATATTTT.

The genes are TRBV5-5 and TRBJ1-5, with D possibly being TRBD1 (5 bases). CDR1 and CDR2 from the germline V gene are SGHKS and YYEKEE (reference sequence). This CDR3 is built from 16 residues. V dropped 4 bases and J dropped 7 bases, with 21 bases sitting between them. This CDR3 reads CASSRSRDGGAQPQHF. For the CDR3, the DNA is TGTGCCAGCAGCCGAAGCAGGGACGGAGGGGCGCAGCCCCAGCATTTT.

This clonotype came up a few times. This sequence joins TRBV28 and TRBJ2-7, with D perhaps matching TRBD2 (5 bases). Looked up from germline, CDR1 is MDHEN and CDR2 is SYDVKM. This CDR3 is built from 14 residues. V was shortened by 5 bases and J by 0 bases, with 11 bases between the two germline ends. The CDR3 DNA reads TGTGCCAGCAGTGAGGACTGGAGCTCCTACGAGCAGTACTTC. Protein: CASSEDWSSYEQYF.

There are a few counts of this clonotype. The chain has TRBV7-2 and TRBJ1-1; D is uncertain. The V gene lost 3 bases and the J gene lost 6 bases, with 11 bases spanning the gap. The length of the CDR3 is 13 residues. CDR1 and CDR2 from the germline V gene are SGHTA and FQGNSA. In DNA, the CDR3 is TGTGCCAGCAGCTTGCGTTCGCAGCCTGAAGCTTTCTTT. Its protein product is CASSLRSQPEAFF.

This clonotype was counted a few times. The chain combines TRBV12-3 or TRBV12-4 with TRBJ2-2, with 10 nucleotides matching TRBD1. V shed 7 bases, J shed 5 bases, and the junction held 10 bases outside the gene matches. This CDR3 has 16 residues. CDR3 loop: CASTPTPGQGTGELFF. The CDR3 DNA follows: TGTGCCAGCACCCCCACTCCGGGACAGGGGACCGGGGAGCTGTTTTTT.

This clonotype was counted a few times. The chain carries TRBV6-1 and TRBJ1-6; weak D call: TRBD1 (6 bases). Germline V gives CDR1 MNHNS, CDR2 SASEGT. CDR3 size: 15 residues. Trimming took 0 bases from V and 10 from J, leaving 13 bases between them. The DNA for the CDR3 is TGTGCCAGCAGTGAAGCTTGGGGGCGCCTCTCACCCCTCCACTTT. Residues: CASSEAWGRLSPLHF.

This clonotype was counted only a few times. This sequence joins TRBV10-2 and TRBJ2-3, with a weak D call TRBD2 (5 bases). V shed 3 bases and J shed 1 base, with 17 bases lying between them. The germline V gene encodes CDR1 WSHSY and CDR2 SAAADI. This CDR3 contains 17 residues. This chain's CDR3 is CASSEPSLAARTDTQYF. CDR3 in DNA: TGCGCCAGCAGTGAACCCTCCCTAGCTGCACGCACAGATACGCAGTATTTT.

In this sample, this clonotype turned up a few times. The chain carries TRBV3-1 and TRBJ2-2; D is possibly TRBD1 (6 bases). The germline CDR1 and CDR2 sequences are LGHDT and YNNKEL (reference sequence). Deletions cut 4 bases from V and 0 bases from J, with 9 bases between. CDR3 length: 15 residues. The CDR3 sequence is CASSPGTTNTGELFF. The CDR3 nucleotides read TGTGCCAGCAGCCCCGGGACAACGAACACCGGGGAGCTGTTTTTT.